This is a list of T cell receptor beta chains from one sample in a study of blood T cell repertoires in COVID-19. Sequenced by immunoSEQ multiplex PCR; TCRdb stores in-frame clones only, minus some. Of about 290,000 clones listed, roughly 91% are singletons. The sample consisted of peripheral blood. All receptors derive from a woman aged 30 to 39 with COVID-19, enrolled during active disease. CDR3s include the opening cysteine and the closing phenylalanine or tryptophan. D genes are given only for firm matches. Some rows have no size entry. The others give once, few or many, or a class for an expanded clone.

abundance	v_gene	j_gene	d_gene	CDR3aa	CDR3nt
-	TRBV7-9	TRBJ1-3	TRBD1	CASSFQTGTGNTIYF	TGTGCCAGCAGCTTCCAGACAGGGACTGGAAACACCATATATTTT
-	TRBV18	TRBJ2-5	-	CASSPVTGGETQYF	TGTGCCAGCTCACCTGTCACAGGTGGAGAGACCCAGTACTTC
-	TRBV3-1/TRBV3-2	TRBJ2-3	-	CASSHYQAVSTDTQYF	TGTGCCAGCAGCCATTATCAGGCTGTGAGCACAGATACGCAGTATTTT
-	TRBV23-1	TRBJ1-6	TRBD1	CASRVGQGESPLHF	TGCGCCAGCAGGGTGGGACAGGGTGAATCACCCCTCCACTTT
-	TRBV3-1/TRBV3-2	TRBJ2-1	-	CASSQAEGTEQFF	TGTGCCAGCAGCCAGGCGGAGGGGACTGAGCAGTTCTTC
-	TRBV19	TRBJ1-5	-	CASSPQRGINQPQHF	TGTGCCAGTAGTCCTCAACGGGGGATCAATCAGCCCCAGCATTTT
-	TRBV7-8	TRBJ2-7	-	CASSLEGGLEQYF	TGTGCCAGCAGCTTAGAAGGCGGGCTCGAGCAGTACTTC
-	TRBV6-6	TRBJ1-1	-	CASSIEGLPLVAFF	TGTGCCAGCAGTATCGAGGGTTTGCCCTTGGTTGCTTTCTTT
-	TRBV4-1	TRBJ2-7	TRBD2	CASKGPGTSGSLFF	TGCGCCAGCAAAGGCCCCGGGACTAGCGGGAGTCTTTTCTTC
-	TRBV12-3/TRBV12-4	TRBJ1-2	TRBD1	CASSLGGGHGYTF	TGTGCCAGCAGTTTAGGAGGGGGCCATGGCTACACCTTC
-	TRBV6-5	TRBJ2-7	TRBD1	CASSRTGIIYEQYF	TGTGCCAGCAGTAGGACAGGGATTATCTACGAGCAGTACTTC
-	TRBV19	TRBJ1-1	-	CASKHRTEAFF	TGTGCCAGTAAGCACAGGACCGAAGCTTTCTTT
few	TRBV5-1	TRBJ1-1	TRBD1	CASSLEGRGLPEAFF	TGCGCCAGCAGCTTGGAAGGCAGGGGGCTGCCTGAAGCTTTCTTT
-	TRBV6-5	TRBJ1-1	-	CASSRDRNTEAFF	TGTGCCAGCAGCCGCGACAGGAACACTGAAGCTTTCTTT
-	TRBV12-3/TRBV12-4	TRBJ1-2	-	CASSLSGDGYTF	TGTGCCAGCAGTTTATCAGGGGATGGCTACACCTTC
-	TRBV10-3	TRBJ1-1	-	CAISRGTEAFF	TGTGCCATCTCACGGGGCACTGAAGCTTTCTTT
-	TRBV14	TRBJ2-6	-	CASSQAARWGLGPGANVLTF	TGTGCCAGCAGCCAAGCCGCTCGATGGGGGCTCGGGCCTGGGGCCAACGTCCTGACTTTC
-	TRBV5-1	TRBJ1-6	-	CASSLVAGNDSPLHF	TGCGCCAGCAGCTTGGTAGCTGGTAATGATTCACCCCTCCACTTT
once	TRBV4-1	TRBJ1-5	-	CASSQDPGGLGPQHF	TGCGCCAGCAGCCAAGATCCGGGGGGCCTAGGGCCCCAGCATTTT
once	TRBV21-1	TRBJ1-3	-	CASSRRTAYTLNF	TGTGCCAGCAGCAGACGGACAGCCTATACCCTTAATTTT
-	TRBV5-4	TRBJ1-2	TRBD1	CASSSQGGYGYTF	TGTGCCAGCAGCTCCCAGGGGGGCTATGGCTACACCTTC
-	TRBV5-5	TRBJ2-7	TRBD1	CASSFTGTGANEQYF	TGTGCCAGCAGCTTTACCGGGACAGGGGCTAACGAGCAGTACTTC
-	TRBV7-9	TRBJ1-1	-	CASSLQITEAFF	TGTGCCAGCAGCCTACAGATCACTGAAGCTTTCTTT
-	TRBV27	TRBJ2-7	TRBD1	CASSLTVTGTGFYEQYF	TGTGCCAGCAGTTTAACCGTCACCGGGACAGGGTTCTACGAGCAGTACTTC
-	TRBV5-4	TRBJ2-3	TRBD2	CASTPMVGGGAVTDTQYF	TGTGCCAGCACTCCGATGGTTGGCGGGGGGGCGGTCACAGATACGCAGTATTTT
few	TRBV6-5	TRBJ1-1	-	CASSYSLGGDTEAFF	TGTGCCAGCAGTTACTCTCTCGGGGGGGACACTGAAGCTTTCTTT
-	TRBV15	TRBJ2-7	TRBD2	CATSREVGGYEQYF	TGTGCCACCAGCAGAGAGGTCGGGGGGTACGAGCAGTACTTC
-	TRBV30	TRBJ2-3	TRBD2	CATALAGVTDTQYF	TGTGCCACGGCTCTAGCGGGGGTTACAGATACGCAGTATTTT
once	TRBV6-2/TRBV6-3	TRBJ1-2	TRBD1	CASSYLGQGGGYTF	TGTGCCAGCAGTTACCTCGGACAGGGAGGTGGCTACACCTTC
-	TRBV19	TRBJ1-6	TRBD1	CASSHRQGIGKDSPLHF	TGTGCCAGTAGTCATCGACAGGGTATCGGTAAGGATTCACCCCTCCACTTT
-	TRBV10-3	TRBJ2-7	-	CAISGNPRGGDLNYDYEQYF	TGTGCCATCAGTGGAAACCCCAGAGGGGGGGACCTCAACTACGACTACGAGCAGTACTTC
-	TRBV2	TRBJ2-4	-	CASSGFLLAKNIQYF	TGTGCCAGCAGTGGTTTTCTACTAGCCAAAAACATTCAGTACTTC
-	TRBV10-3	TRBJ2-5	-	CAISDLGAVETQYF	TGTGCCATCAGTGACCTCGGAGCGGTAGAGACCCAGTACTTC
-	TRBV10-1	TRBJ1-2	TRBD1	CASYRTGVGYTF	TGCGCCAGCTATAGGACAGGGGTTGGCTACACCTTC
-	TRBV10-1	TRBJ1-1	-	CASSESTGWTEAFF	TGCGCCAGCAGTGAGTCCACAGGGTGGACTGAAGCTTTCTTT
-	TRBV7-9	TRBJ1-1	TRBD1	CASSWGAGQGNTEAFF	TGTGCCAGCAGCTGGGGTGCGGGACAGGGGAACACTGAAGCTTTCTTT
-	TRBV20-1	TRBJ1-1	-	CSAAGFAFF	TGCAGTGCCGCCGGGTTTGCTTTCTTT
-	TRBV7-9	TRBJ1-6	-	CASSQTAPNSPLHF	TGTGCCAGCAGCCAGACAGCCCCTAATTCACCCCTCCACTTT
-	TRBV19	TRBJ1-2	TRBD1	CASSSGQGGRWYGYTF	TGTGCCAGTAGTTCGGGACAGGGGGGAAGGTGGTATGGCTACACCTTC
few	TRBV6-6	TRBJ2-5	-	CASTAGALGVETQYF	TGTGCCAGCACCGCGGGGGCCCTCGGCGTGGAGACCCAGTACTTC
-	TRBV6-1	TRBJ1-4	-	CASSESWQEKLFF	TGTGCCAGCAGTGAGTCATGGCAGGAAAAACTGTTTTTT
-	TRBV7-2	TRBJ2-7	TRBD2	CASSITERGVAAEQYF	TGTGCCAGCAGCATCACCGAGCGGGGGGTAGCGGCCGAGCAGTACTTC
-	TRBV7-2	TRBJ2-5	-	CASSLAGLQETQYF	TGTGCCAGCAGCCTCGCGGGCTTGCAGGAGACCCAGTACTTC
once	TRBV19	TRBJ2-7	-	CASSLGGGDYEQYF	TGTGCCAGTAGTCTAGGAGGCGGGGACTACGAGCAGTACTTC
-	TRBV4-1	TRBJ2-5	-	CASSQDSEETQYF	TGCGCCAGCAGCCAAGATTCAGAAGAGACCCAGTACTTC
-	TRBV6-5	TRBJ1-5	TRBD1	CASSPDRLAHQPQHF	TGTGCCAGCAGTCCGGACAGGCTCGCGCATCAGCCCCAGCATTTT
-	TRBV6-5	TRBJ1-4	TRBD1	CASTWDRTNEKLFF	TGTGCCAGCACTTGGGACAGGACTAATGAAAAACTGTTTTTT
few	TRBV12-5	TRBJ1-2	TRBD1	CASGPQGGEDGYTF	TGTGCTAGTGGCCCTCAGGGGGGCGAGGATGGCTACACCTTC
-	TRBV18	TRBJ2-5	-	CASSPEGGETQYF	TGTGCCAGCTCACCTGAGGGTGGAGAGACCCAGTACTTC
-	TRBV19	TRBJ1-2	-	CASSNQGSNYGYTF	TGTGCCAGTAGTAATCAGGGCAGTAACTATGGCTACACCTTC
-	TRBV5-8	TRBJ2-4	TRBD1	CASSLDRVGIQYF	TGTGCCAGCAGCCTCGACAGGGTCGGGATTCAGTACTTC
-	TRBV29-1	TRBJ1-4	TRBD1	CSGADRGSNEKLFF	TGCAGCGGTGCCGACAGGGGGTCTAATGAAAAACTGTTTTTT